This passage covers 15 T cell receptor beta chains from one sample sequenced in a study of CD8+CD57+ T cells in acquired aplastic anemia. Genomic DNA acted as the template from which TCR beta VDJ combination and CDR3 sequence profiling were carried out. TCRdb passed the reads through MiXCR, listing each CDR3 protein once. The sample consists of fewer than 45,000 distinct CDR3 sequences, approximately 73% of them appearing once. Material: sorted CD4+, CD8+, or CD8+CD57+ T cells (not recorded which) from PBMCs. Every receptor here comes from a human donor in good health, serving as a control.

The chain uses TRBV29-1 and TRBJ1-6; the D gene is possibly TRBD1 (6 bases). V gave up 5 bases and J gave up 1 base, with 9 bases separating them. Germline CDR1 SQVTM, CDR2 ANQGSEA. The CDR3 is 14 amino acids. The CDR3 DNA sequence: TGCAGCGTTCGGGGGGCATCCTATAATTCACCCCTCCACTTT. The encoded protein is CSVRGASYNSPLHF.

J is TRBJ2-1 and V is TRBV19; 13 nucleotides match TRBD2. The V and J ends lost 8 bases and 5 bases, in that order; junction bases with no gene match: 6. The CDR3 runs 15 residues. Germline V gene data show CDR1 as LNHDA and CDR2 as SQIVND (reference sequence). In nucleotides, the CDR3 is TGTGCCAGTGACAGGGGGACTAGCGGGAACAATGAGCAGTTCTTC. It yields the protein CASDRGTSGNNEQFF.

The J gene is TRBJ2-7, the V gene TRBV19; D might be TRBD1 or TRBD2, each matching 6 bases. The germline V gene has CDR1 LNHDA and CDR2 SQIVND (reference sequence). V was trimmed by 5 bases and J by 7 bases, leaving 15 bases between them. CDR3 size: 13 residues. The CDR3 spells CASSFPGGKEQYF. Here the CDR3 DNA reads TGTGCCAGTAGTTTTCCCGGGGGCAAGGAGCAGTACTTC.

V and J are TRBV24-1 and TRBJ2-3; D is tentatively TRBD1 or TRBD2 (5 bases each). This CDR3 spans 14 amino acids. Germline CDR1 is KGHDR and CDR2 is SFDVKD. V was cut by 7 bases and J by 4 bases, with 14 bases left in between. CDR3 sequence (DNA): TGTGCCACCAGCTTTGGGACGGCTGCAGATACGCAGTATTTT. Translated, it gives CATSFGTAADTQYF.

The chain employs TRBV2 and TRBJ1-2; TRBD1 matches at 9 bases. Trimming cost V 5 bases and J 6 bases; bases outside gene matches: 7. The germline gives CDR1 SNHLY, CDR2 FYNNEI. This CDR3 is built from 14 residues. Here the CDR3 DNA reads TGTGCCAGCAGTAACACAGGGGGCAGGGATGGCTACACCTTC. It yields the protein CASSNTGGRDGYTF.

The chain recombines TRBV10-3 with TRBJ1-2; unclear D gene. CDR1 ENHRY and CDR2 SYGVKD come from the germline V gene. V lost 0 bases to trimming and J lost 7 bases, with 15 bases between them. This CDR3 is 15 amino acids long. CDR3 loop: CAISESGTKISGYTF. The CDR3 region has the DNA TGTGCCATCAGTGAGTCGGGAACCAAAATTTCTGGCTACACCTTC.

This clonotype is medium-sized (0.01 to 0.1%) within its sample. This chain joins TRBV7-3 and TRBJ2-1; 12 bases line up with TRBD2. The CDR3 length is 16 residues. The ends lost 6 bases at V and 4 bases at J; junction bases unmatched: 7. The germline V gene has CDR1 SGHTA and CDR2 FQGTGA. In DNA form, the CDR3 reads TGTGCCAGCAGAACGACTAGCGGGGGAGATTACAATGAGCAGTTCTTC. Translated, it gives CASRTTSGGDYNEQFF.

This clonotype was seen ten or more times. It may be a read error: a sequence one base away is much more abundant. V is TRBV2 and J is TRBJ2-7, with 10 bases fitting TRBD2. The CDR3 is 14 residues long. Germline loops: CDR1 SNHLY, CDR2 FYNNEI. CDR3 in DNA: TGTGCCAGCAGTGATCTAGCGGGGGACCACGAGCAGCACTTC. Translated, it gives CASSDLAGDHEQHF. Looking up the rest from reference TRBV2 and TRBJ2-7 gives the full variable domain: EPEVTQTPSHQVTQMGQEVILRCVPISNHLYFYWYRQILGQKVEFLVSFYNNEISEKSEIFDDQFSVERPDGSNFTLKIRSTKLEDSAMYFCASSDLAGDHEQHFGPGTRLTVT.

V is TRBV2 and J is TRBJ1-6, with D tentatively TRBD1 (6 bases). CDR3 length equals 14 residues. V was clipped by 5 bases and J by 7 bases, with 12 bases between them. CDR1 SNHLY and CDR2 FYNNEI come from the germline V gene. The CDR3 sequence is CASSRLGGNSPLHF. For the CDR3, the DNA is TGTGCCAGCAGTCGCCTCGGGGGCAATTCACCCCTCCACTTT.

The rearrangement links TRBV9 to TRBJ2-7, with 7 positions matching TRBD1. Germline CDR1 SGDLS, CDR2 YYNGEE. J lost 2 bases, V lost 3 bases, and 11 bases had no gene match. CDR3 length: 16 amino acids. The CDR3 sequence is CASSGPGQTLPYEQYF. The CDR3 region has the DNA TGTGCCAGCAGCGGACCGGGACAGACGTTACCCTACGAGCAGTACTTC. The full variable domain, completed using reference TRBV9 and TRBJ2-7, is DSGVTQTPKHLITATGQRVTLRCSPRSGDLSVYWYQQSLDQGLQFLIQYYNGEERAKGNILERFSAQQFPDLHSELNLSSLELGDSALYFCASSGPGQTLPYEQYFGPGTRLTVT.

J is TRBJ1-2 and V is TRBV25-1; D uncertain. Germline CDR1 is MGHDK and CDR2 is SYGVNS. The CDR3 contains 14 residues. V lost 1 base, J lost 4 bases, and 10 bases lay in between. This chain's CDR3 is CASSESEGRYGYTF. CDR3 in DNA: TGTGCCAGCAGTGAATCGGAAGGACGCTATGGCTACACCTTC.

This clonotype is labeled as medium-sized (0.01 to 0.1%). This chain joins TRBV7-3 and TRBJ2-1; unclear D gene. The CDR3 covers 15 residues. The germline V gene has CDR1 SGHTA and CDR2 FQGTGA. The V and J ends lost 4 bases and 2 bases respectively, with 12 bases between them. CDR3 residues: CASSSDGPAYNEQFF. The DNA of the CDR3 is TGTGCCAGCAGCTCCGACGGGCCGGCCTACAATGAGCAGTTCTTC.

The CDR3 loop reads CASSEIGDYGYTF. The DNA of the CDR3 is TGTGCCAGCAGTGAAATTGGAGACTATGGCTACACCTTC. The chain has TRBV25-1 and TRBJ1-2; no clear D gene. Per the germline V gene, CDR1 is MGHDK and CDR2 is SYGVNS. The CDR3 sequence is 13 residues long. V lost 2 bases and J lost 3, with 7 bases in between.

The chain couples TRBV12-3 or TRBV12-4 to TRBJ2-3; the D gene could be TRBD1 or TRBD2 (5 bases each). The CDR3 is 17 amino acids. Trimming took off 3 bases at V and 3 bases at J, with 19 bases between the two ends. CDR3 region: CASSLGVVELGTDTQYF. The CDR3 coding sequence is TGTGCCAGCAGTTTGGGGGTCGTAGAATTAGGGACAGATACGCAGTATTTT.

This rearrangement joins TRBV7-6 to TRBJ1-2, with D perhaps TRBD1 (6 bases). The germline V and J ends were trimmed by 2 bases and 0 bases, with 13 bases remaining between them. This CDR3 spans 16 amino acids. In germline, CDR1 is SGHVS, CDR2 FNYEAQ. The chain's CDR3 is CASSLLSGTSNYGYTF. The CDR3 DNA sequence: TGTGCCAGCAGCTTATTGTCTGGGACATCTAACTATGGCTACACCTTC.